A selection of T cell receptor beta chains follows, all from one sample in a study of neurological immune-mediated disorders. Each CDR3 protein is one row after TCRdb ran MiXCR on the 5' RACE reads. The profile shows 65,000 to 70,000 distinct CDR3 sequences, approximately 4.1% of them singletons. Material for sequencing was PBMCs. The receptors derive from a man between 50 and 59 years old with multiple sclerosis. Each CDR3 is given with its conserved first and last residue. The D gene is left open where the match is weak. Expanded clones get a size class; other rows say once, few or many, or leave the size out.

>many|TRBV4-1|-|TRBJ2-7
CASSQTGPNYEQYF
TGCGCCAGCAGCCAAACAGGGCCAAACTACGAGCAGTACTTC
>many|TRBV7-6|-|TRBJ2-6
CASSLDSGAAGANVLTF
TGTGCCAGCAGCTTAGATTCGGGGGCTGCTGGGGCCAACGTCCTGACTTTC
>many|TRBV7-9|-|TRBJ2-1
CASSLRYNEQFF
TGTGCCAGCAGCTTAAGGTACAATGAGCAGTTCTTC
>many|TRBV6-1|-|TRBJ1-5
CASSEGQISNQPQHF
TGTGCCAGCAGTGAAGGCCAGATTAGCAATCAGCCCCAGCATTTT
>many|TRBV9|TRBD2|TRBJ2-1
CASSVVAGGYNEQFF
TGTGCCAGCAGCGTAGTGGCGGGGGGGTACAATGAGCAGTTCTTC
>many|TRBV4-1|TRBD2|TRBJ2-3
CASSQPALAGGSTSTDTQYF
TGCGCCAGCAGCCAACCGGCCCTAGCGGGGGGTTCAACTAGCACAGATACGCAGTATTTT
>-|TRBV20-1|TRBD2|TRBJ2-5
CSASSPLAGGTQYF
TGCAGTGCTAGTTCACCTTTAGCGGGAGGGACCCAGTACTTC
>many|TRBV28|-|TRBJ2-2
CASSRLTGELFF
TGTGCCAGCAGCCGACTCACCGGGGAGCTGTTTTTT
>medium-sized|TRBV28|TRBD2|TRBJ2-5
CASSFNRDYPGETQYF
TGTGCCAGCAGTTTTAACCGGGACTACCCCGGGGAGACCCAGTACTTC
>many|TRBV9|TRBD2|TRBJ2-7
CASSLGGMDEQYF
TGTGCCAGCAGCCTGGGGGGGATGGACGAGCAGTACTTC